This TCR beta chain was recorded in a study of blood T cell repertoires in COVID-19. About the study: Acute-phase and convalescent COVID-19 samples originated in the United States, Italy and Spain. PBMCs, B-cell-depleted T cells, or T cells were the source of the cDNA or gDNA that made up the material.

Original processing notes: It was from reference gene primer amplification that nucleated cell counts were estimated. TCRdb keeps only in-frame clones here, not all; method: immunoSEQ multiplex PCR. The D gene and trimming were derived from the DNA, and the V and J assignments and clone size from that table. The table lists some 83,000 clones, more than 70% of them singletons. With 3 bases removed from V and 0 bases from J, the gap between germline ends came to 9 bases. This CDR3 contains 15 residues. Per germline, CDR1 MDHEN and CDR2 SYDVKM. This clonotype was sampled from a woman aged 80 or over with acute or convalescent COVID-19. Sequencing used peripheral blood. V gene TRBV28 combines with J gene TRBJ2-4; the D gene is possibly TRBD1 (6 bases). CDR3 in DNA: TGTGCCAGCAGTTTCGTGGGGGCAGCCAAAAACATTCAGTACTTC. Its translation is CASSFVGAAKNIQYF.